This section outlines one T cell receptor (beta chain) sequence together with its context. This specimen belongs to a study of cytomegalovirus exposure and HLA in healthy donors. This table comes from immunoSEQ multiplex PCR, and its TCRdb copy is limited to in-frame clones, with some not included. This sample carries under 200,000 clones, roughly 90% of them seen once, and the ten largest clones take 5.7%. Material for sequencing was PBMCs. The clonotype originates from a woman in her twenties or thirties in good health and CMV-seronegative.

CDR3 nucleotides: TGTGCCTGGACTGCAGGACTAAGTTACGAGCAGTACTTC. It is translated as CAWTAGLSYEQYF. The chain combines TRBV30 with TRBJ2-7; the D gene is possibly TRBD2 (6 bases). CDR1 is GTSNPN and CDR2 is SVGIG in the germline V gene (reference sequence). Trimming left V 4 bases short and J 4 bases short, with 14 bases between. CDR3 length equals 13 residues.